This T cell receptor beta chain was retrieved from a study of neoadjuvant anti-PD-1 for oral cavity cancer. Overall study results and limits: Each response group had just a few patients in TCR analyses.

Sample time point: after neoadjuvant nivolumab, at surgical resection. Concerning this clone itself: Its antigen is undetermined.

In germline, CDR1 is SEHNR, CDR2 FQNEAQ (reference sequence). Trimming stripped 2 bases from V and 6 bases from J, with 9 bases between. The CDR3 is made up of 13 amino acids. PBMC libraries mostly used around 460 ng of input genomic DNA, with six replicates per sample. The assay was immunoSEQ multiplex PCR, and TCRdb's table has in-frame clones only and misses some. The sample shows about 14,000 clones, 71% of them seen only once. The starting material was PBMCs, obtained after nivolumab (anti-PD-1) treatment. The rearrangement uses TRBV7-9 and TRBJ2-3; TRBD2 might be the D (5 bases). This receptor was taken from a person aged 35-79 years with oral cavity squamous cell carcinoma. The CDR3 sequence is CASSLLGGDTQYF. CDR3 in DNA: TGTGCCAGCAGCTTATTAGGCGGGGATACGCAGTATTTT. Supplemented by reference TRBV7-9 and TRBJ2-3, the full variable domain reads DTGVSQNPRHKITKRGQNVTFRCDPISEHNRLYWYRQTLGQGPEFLTYFQNEAQLEKSRLLSDRFSAERPKGSFSTLEIQRTEQGDSAMYLCASSLLGGDTQYFGPGTRLTVL.